This TCR beta chain came from a study of shared clonotypes between healthy human individuals. Assay used: immunoSEQ multiplex PCR; TCRdb lists only in-frame clones, some missing. The data contain 2 million to 2.5 million clones, around 93% of them singletons. In germline, CDR1 is SEHNR, CDR2 FQNEAQ (reference sequence). CDR3 length equals 16 residues. V lost 4 bases and J lost 1; bases outside the gene matches: 9. Whole-study findings and limits: The study's rarefaction showed incomplete sorted-subset sequencing despite large depth. Clonotypes shared by all four sorted-subset donors had higher generation probabilities than non-shared clonotypes. Sampling involved blood alone; tissue repertoires likely differ.

With respect to this clone: Its antigen is unknown.

The TCR originated in a man in his late teens or twenties in good health. Some clones in this sample may be carry-over from other donors' samples. This chain links TRBV7-9 with TRBJ2-7; 8 bases fit TRBD1. The specimen sequenced was naive CD4+ T cells from PBMCs. Subset denoted: CD45RA+ positively selected. The CDR3: CASSYYGQGWSYEQYF. For the CDR3, the DNA is TGTGCCAGCAGCTACTATGGACAGGGATGGTCCTACGAGCAGTACTTC. The whole variable domain, filled in from reference TRBV7-9 and TRBJ2-7, reads DTGVSQNPRHKITKRGQNVTFRCDPISEHNRLYWYRQTLGQGPEFLTYFQNEAQLEKSRLLSDRFSAERPKGSFSTLEIQRTEQGDSAMYLCASSYYGQGWSYEQYFGPGTRLTVT.